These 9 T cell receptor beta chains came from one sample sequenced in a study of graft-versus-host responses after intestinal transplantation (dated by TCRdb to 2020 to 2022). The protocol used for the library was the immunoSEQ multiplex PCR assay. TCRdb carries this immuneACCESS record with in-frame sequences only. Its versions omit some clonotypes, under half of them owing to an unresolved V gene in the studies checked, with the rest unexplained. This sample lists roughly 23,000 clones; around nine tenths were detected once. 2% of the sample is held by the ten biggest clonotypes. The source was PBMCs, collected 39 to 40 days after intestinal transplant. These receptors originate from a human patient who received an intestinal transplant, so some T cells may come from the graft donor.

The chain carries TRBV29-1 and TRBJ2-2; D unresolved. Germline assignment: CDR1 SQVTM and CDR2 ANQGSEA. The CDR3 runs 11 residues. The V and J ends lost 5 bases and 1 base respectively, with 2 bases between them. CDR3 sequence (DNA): TGCAGCGTTCAGAACACCGGGGAGCTGTTTTTT. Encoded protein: CSVQNTGELFF.

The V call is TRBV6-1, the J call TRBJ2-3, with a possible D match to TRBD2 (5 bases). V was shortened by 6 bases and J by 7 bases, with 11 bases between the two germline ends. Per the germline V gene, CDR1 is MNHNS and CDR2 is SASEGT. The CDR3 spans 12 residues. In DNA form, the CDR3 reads TGTGCCAGCAGAAACCTAGCAAATACGCAGTATTTT. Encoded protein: CASRNLANTQYF.

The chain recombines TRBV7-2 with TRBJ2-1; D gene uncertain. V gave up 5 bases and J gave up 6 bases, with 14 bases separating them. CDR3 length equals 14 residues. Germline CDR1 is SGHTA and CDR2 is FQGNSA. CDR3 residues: CASSPRLLTNEQFF. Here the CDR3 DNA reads TGTGCCAGCAGCCCTAGACTCCTGACCAATGAGCAGTTCTTC.

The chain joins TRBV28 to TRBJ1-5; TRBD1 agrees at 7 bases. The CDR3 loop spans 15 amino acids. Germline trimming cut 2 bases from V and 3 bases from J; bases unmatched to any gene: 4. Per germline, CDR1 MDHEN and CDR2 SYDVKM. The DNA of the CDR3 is TGTGCCAGCAGTTTAGGGGACAGATCCAATCAGCCCCAGCATTTT. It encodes CASSLGDRSNQPQHF.

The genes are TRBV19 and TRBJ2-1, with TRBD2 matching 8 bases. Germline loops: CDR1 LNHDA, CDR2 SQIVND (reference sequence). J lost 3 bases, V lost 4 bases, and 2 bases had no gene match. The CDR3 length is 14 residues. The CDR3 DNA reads TGTGCCAGTAGTACGGGACTAGACTACAATGAGCAGTTCTTC. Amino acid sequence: CASSTGLDYNEQFF.

The CDR3 region is CASSPGQGMGNNEQFF. CDR3 coding DNA: TGTGCCAGCAGCCCGGGACAGGGGATGGGTAACAATGAGCAGTTCTTC. This chain connects TRBV14 to TRBJ2-1; TRBD1 matches 10 bases. CDR3 size: 16 residues. Germline lookup yields CDR1 SGHDN and CDR2 FVKESK. Losses at the gene ends were 4 bases for V and 5 bases for J; bases not matched to a gene: 8.

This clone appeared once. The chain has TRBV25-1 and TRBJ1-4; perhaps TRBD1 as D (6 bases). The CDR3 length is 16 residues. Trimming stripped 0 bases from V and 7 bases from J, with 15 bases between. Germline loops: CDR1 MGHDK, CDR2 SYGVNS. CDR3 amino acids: CASSEYLGRGVEKLFF. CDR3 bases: TGTGCCAGCAGTGAATATCTAGGGAGGGGGGTTGAAAAACTGTTTTTT.

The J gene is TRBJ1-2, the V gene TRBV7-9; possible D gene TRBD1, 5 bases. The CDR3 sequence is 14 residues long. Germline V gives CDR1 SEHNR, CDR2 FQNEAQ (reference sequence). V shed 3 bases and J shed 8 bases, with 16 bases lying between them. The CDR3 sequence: CASSFPGGARGYTF. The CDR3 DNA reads TGTGCCAGCAGCTTCCCGGGCGGGGCGCGGGGCTACACCTTC.

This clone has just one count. CDR3 sequence (DNA): TGTGCCAGCAGTTTTGGGCGGGAGTCCGACGAGCAGTACTTC. It codes for CASSFGRESDEQYF. V is TRBV28 and J is TRBJ2-7; TRBD2 agrees at 7 bases. Unmatched junction bases numbered 7, after V lost 3 bases and J lost 5 bases. This CDR3 has 14 amino acids. CDR1 is MDHEN, CDR2 SYDVKM, per germline.